In its sample, the clone carrying this T cell receptor (beta chain) was seen a few times. Its antigen is unidentified. Samples came from healthy bone marrow donors. The study ran its PCR with 60 Vbeta and 13 Jbeta primers. Generated by immunoSEQ multiplex PCR, the TCRdb table keeps only in-frame clones and is missing some. The sample consists of about 160,000 clones, 70% to 80% of them appearing once. This sample stems from a study of cytomegalovirus exposure and HLA in healthy donors. The V segment lost 5 bases and the J segment 5 bases; nucleotides outside the gene matches: 13. There are 16 residues in the CDR3. Germline V gives CDR1 LNHDA, CDR2 SQIVND (reference sequence). Study-level points and caveats: In a later analysis, donors in an Asian-associated ancestry cluster reportedly had fewer N-insertions in productive TCRs than the cohort mean. According to the study, 160 or so TCR beta chains were cytomegalovirus-associated. It was reported that TCR beta sequences correctly inferred the HLA-A and HLA-B alleles for most subjects.

This clonotype was obtained from a young man in good health and CMV-seropositive. The V gene is TRBV19, the J gene TRBJ2-5, with 8 bases aligning to TRBD1. Input material: PBMCs. CDR3 sequence reads: CASSALTGGRRETQYF. The CDR3 DNA reads as TGTGCCAGTAGTGCACTAACAGGGGGACGTCGGGAGACCCAGTACTTC.